The rows below give T cell receptor beta chains drawn from one sample of a study of T-cell reconstitution after alpha-beta-depleted transplantation in children. TCRdb reanalysed the PCR reads using MiXCR and keeps one entry per CDR3 protein. The data hold about 260,000 distinct CDR3 sequences, with around 10% observed a single time. The sample consisted of peripheral blood, taken 180 days after TCRalphabeta/CD19-depleted stem cell transplant. Source of these receptors: a male patient under 10 years old who had a stem cell transplant for chronic granulomatous disease, so the T cells may come from the graft donor. CDR3s include the opening cysteine and the closing phenylalanine or tryptophan. A D gene is named only where the DNA matches it firmly. Rows may omit the clone size; those that give it use once, few, many or a size class.

>TRBD1|-|TRBV6-5|TRBJ2-6
TGTGCCAGCAGTTATTTACCGGGACAGGGCTCTGGGGCCAACGTCCTGACTTTC
CASSYLPGQGSGANVLTF
>TRBD1|many|TRBV6-5|TRBJ2-7
TGTGCCAGCAGAGGACAGGGTTACGAGCAGTACTTC
CASRGQGYEQYF
>-|many|TRBV20-1|TRBJ2-5
TGCAGTGCTTTAAAAGAGACCCAGTACTTC
CSALKETQYF
>-|many|TRBV2|TRBJ2-4
TGTGCCAGCAGCGCCCCGGGACAACTAAACATTCAGTACTTC
CASSAPGQLNIQYF
>-|few|TRBV11-1|TRBJ2-1
TGTGCCAGCAGCTTAGACGGGTTTTTGGAATTCCTCCAAACCAATGAGCAGTTCTTC
CASSLDGFLEFLQTNEQFF
>TRBD1|few|TRBV12-3/TRBV12-4|TRBJ1-1
TGTGCCAGCAGTTTTTCGGGACAGGCGATTGAAGCTTTCTTT
CASSFSGQAIEAFF
>-|many|TRBV5-1|TRBJ2-3
TGCGCCAGCAGCTTGGTCGGGAGCGGCGATACGCAGTATTTT
CASSLVGSGDTQYF
>-|-|TRBV25-1|TRBJ2-3
TGTGCCAGCAGCTTGACAGCAGATACGCAGTATTTT
CASSLTADTQYF
>-|many|TRBV20-1|TRBJ2-2
TGCAGTGCTAGATCCGGGGTTAGCGGGGAGCTGTTTTTT
CSARSGVSGELFF
>TRBD2|-|TRBV7-2|TRBJ2-7
TGTGCCAGCAGCTTTGGGTATCGAGCGGGGTCCACCTACGAGCAGTACTTC
CASSFGYRAGSTYEQYF
>-|many|TRBV7-2|TRBJ2-3
TGTGCCAGCAGCCCTGAACCCTTAGCGACCGGCCCAGATACGCAGTATTTT
CASSPEPLATGPDTQYF
>-|many|TRBV7-6|TRBJ1-5
TGTGCCAGCAGCTTAGACAACACCAGCAATCAGCCCCAGCATTTT
CASSLDNTSNQPQHF
>-|many|TRBV10-3|TRBJ2-1
TGTGCCATCAGTGACGACGTAAATGAGCAGTTCTTC
CAISDDVNEQFF
>-|few|TRBV3-1|TRBJ2-3
TGTGCCAGCAGCCATCTTACCAGGACCTCTAGCACAGATACGCAGTATTTT
CASSHLTRTSSTDTQYF
>TRBD1|few|TRBV27|TRBJ2-2
TGTGCCAGCAGGCGGGACAGGGTGGGGACCGGGGAGCTGTTTTTT
CASRRDRVGTGELFF
>-|many|TRBV14|TRBJ1-3
TGTGCCAGCAGCCAAGATCCCCCGGGGCTTCTGAGCTCTGGAAACACCATATATTTT
CASSQDPPGLLSSGNTIYF
>TRBD1|-|TRBV3-1|TRBJ1-4
TGTGCCAGCAGCGACCGAGACAGGGGGCGCCTAGAAAAACTGTTTTTT
CASSDRDRGRLEKLFF
>-|many|TRBV28|TRBJ1-5
TGTGCCAGCAGTTTGGGGTGGGGCCGCAATCAGCCCCAGCATTTT
CASSLGWGRNQPQHF
>-|many|TRBV5-1|TRBJ1-1
TGCGCCAGCAGCTTTCAGGGACCCTTGAACACTGAAGCTTTCTTT
CASSFQGPLNTEAFF
>-|many|TRBV20-1|TRBJ2-7
TGCAGTGCTAGTAACAGGGCAGGGTACGAGCAGTACTTC
CSASNRAGYEQYF
>-|-|TRBV19|TRBJ2-1
TGTGCCAGTAGTATAGGTCAGGGCGCCGCCTACAATGAGCAGTTCTTC
CASSIGQGAAYNEQFF
>-|few|TRBV3-1|TRBJ2-7
TGTGCCAGCAGCCAAGATATGGGACTGGCGGTCGAGCAGTACTTC
CASSQDMGLAVEQYF
>TRBD2|many|TRBV7-2|TRBJ2-3
TGTGCCAGCAGCTTACAGTCGGGGGGACCAGATACGCAGTATTTT
CASSLQSGGPDTQYF
>TRBD1|many|TRBV25-1|TRBJ2-6
TGTGCCAGCAGTGGAGGACAGGGATACTCTGGGGCCAACGTCCTGACTTTC
CASSGGQGYSGANVLTF
>TRBD2|-|TRBV12-3/TRBV12-4|TRBJ2-5
TGTGCCAGCAGTCCTTGGCTAGCGGGAGTGTCTGGCCGAGAGACCCAGTACTTC
CASSPWLAGVSGRETQYF
>-|many|TRBV20-1|TRBJ1-1
TGCAGTGCTAGCAGGGGCAGGTGGAGGACTGAAGCTTTCTTT
CSASRGRWRTEAFF
>-|-|TRBV11-3|TRBJ2-1
TGTGCCAGCAGCTTATCGGGGGCAGGTTACAATGAGCAGTTCTTC
CASSLSGAGYNEQFF
>-|many|TRBV7-8|TRBJ2-3
TGTGCCAGCAGCTCAAGGCAGGGCCCCACAGATACGCAGTATTTT
CASSSRQGPTDTQYF
>-|many|TRBV7-7|TRBJ1-3
TGTGCCAGCAGCCCGTTTTCGCCGGGACCCTCCGGAAACACCATATATTTT
CASSPFSPGPSGNTIYF
>-|many|TRBV2|TRBJ1-2
TGTGCCAGCACCCAAGAGCGGCAGACCACCTATGGCTACACCTTC
CASTQERQTTYGYTF
>-|many|TRBV20-1|TRBJ2-7
TGCAGTGCTAGGTCCGGGACGGGACCCTACGAGCAGTACTTC
CSARSGTGPYEQYF
>TRBD1|many|TRBV29-1|TRBJ2-4
TGCAGCGTTGCGACAGGGGGAAACATTCAGTACTTC
CSVATGGNIQYF
>-|many|TRBV20-1|TRBJ1-2
TGCAGTGCCGTAGGTACAGGGAAACGGTTCTATGCCTACACCTTC
CSAVGTGKRFYAYTF